The 5 T cell receptor beta chains below all came from one sample that was sequenced in a study of T cell responses to AZD1222 COVID-19 vaccine. The assay was immunoSEQ multiplex PCR, and TCRdb's table has in-frame clones only and misses some. Of some 140,000 clones listed, 70% to 90% are singletons. This material consisted of peripheral blood, taken on day 0 of AZD1222 vaccination. These TCRs come from an adult in good health.

The rearrangement uses TRBV2 and TRBJ1-2; D gene ambiguous. Germline values: CDR1 SNHLY, CDR2 FYNNEI. This CDR3 has 15 amino acids. With 2 bases removed from V and 2 bases from J, the gap between germline ends came to 12 bases. The CDR3 here is CASSELFQSNYGYTF. The CDR3 nucleotides read TGTGCCAGCAGTGAATTATTCCAATCCAACTATGGCTACACCTTC.

The chain recombines TRBV7-9 with TRBJ1-5, with a weak D call TRBD1 (5 bases). The CDR3 spans 17 residues. Germline V gives CDR1 SEHNR, CDR2 FQNEAQ (reference sequence). Trimming took 5 bases from V and 2 from J, leaving 19 bases between them. The CDR3 is CASSPEAGGRGNQPQHF. The CDR3 nucleotides read TGTGCCAGCAGCCCGGAGGCGGGGGGACGGGGCAATCAGCCCCAGCATTTT.

The V and J genes are TRBV30 and TRBJ1-5, with no clear D. Trimming pared 0 bases from V and 4 bases from J, leaving 13 bases between. Germline assignment: CDR1 GTSNPN and CDR2 SVGIG (reference sequence). The length of the CDR3 is 15 residues. The CDR3, as DNA: TGTGCCTGGAGTGTAGGAGGGATGGGGAATCAGCCCCAGCATTTT. This sequence encodes CAWSVGGMGNQPQHF.

The rearrangement joins TRBV9 to TRBJ1-6; D is perhaps TRBD1 (6 bases). The length of the CDR3 is 15 residues. The V and J ends lost 0 bases and 5 bases respectively, with 9 bases between them. Germline V gene sequence: CDR1 SGDLS, CDR2 YYNGEE. The CDR3 DNA reads TGTGCCAGCAGCGTAGGGACAGCTAATAATTCACCCCTCCACTTT. Encoded protein: CASSVGTANNSPLHF.

The rearrangement links TRBV6-5 to TRBJ1-2; D is uncertain. The CDR3 is 12 amino acids. Per germline, CDR1 MNHEY and CDR2 SVGAGI. Trimming took off 11 bases at V and 8 bases at J, with 18 bases between the two ends. CDR3 loop: CAAGLRSAGYTF. For the CDR3, the DNA is TGTGCCGCGGGCTTAAGGTCGGCGGGCTACACCTTC.